This T cell receptor beta chain was documented in a study of T cells in localized non-small cell lung cancer (TCRdb year 2020). Turning to the overall study: Comparing tumors with uninvolved tumor-adjacent lungs, the study looked at the T cell repertoires of roughly 250 patients with early-stage NSCLC. All 220 or so NSCLC patients in the cohort were treatment-naive and had localized lung tumors that were resected. The mean age of the NSCLC patients was about 62 years, with 130 or so men and about a hundred women. Findings and caveats that apply to the study as a whole: Because the study design was exploratory, TCR variables were selected using unadjusted p-values without false-discovery rate correction. A median of around 50 of the top 100 tumor clones turned up in the paired uninvolved adjacent lung, and 25 to 30 of those clones also ranked among the top 100 of that same adjacent lung. The highest T cell clonality was observed in uninvolved tumor-adjacent lung, where clonality exceeded that of tumor, suggesting that antigenic responses were more focused in uninvolved tumor-adjacent lung. Because multi-region tumor sequencing was not done, intratumor heterogeneity could not be ruled out. Higher T cell density in blood was associated with longer overall survival, whereas higher clonality in adjacent lung was associated with shorter survival.

At diagnosis, tumor, uninvolved tumor-adjacent lung and peripheral blood were collected and then preserved as a mix of FFPE and fresh-frozen material. TCR beta CDR3 regions were sequenced from DNA using the immunoSEQ Assay. Processing in the source paper ran as follows. T cell density was computed as TCR beta template counts normalized to usable DNA estimated by amplifying housekeeping genes. Richness was estimated using the preseqR package, with extrapolation to 400,000 templates for PBMC samples and to 120,000 templates for tissue samples. Clonality was taken to be one minus Pielou's evenness. Tissue-enriched TCRs were identified by differential abundance testing using productive amino-acid clonotypes, minimum total count 5 and alpha 0.1. The Jaccard Index and the Morisita Overlap Index were used to quantify repertoire overlap between compartments. GLIPH clustered TCR beta CDR3s with public tetramer-defined viral CDR3s; viral motifs required at least three viral sequences plus V-gene enrichment. Not all clones reach the TCRdb copy of this immuneACCESS table, which keeps in-frame sequences only. Checked studies attribute under half of the gap to unresolved V genes and leave the rest unexplained. D and trimming come from the DNA, and the V and J calls and clone size come from that table. The sample includes fewer than 1,500 clones, with 20% to 30% observed a single time. Approximately 10% of the sample belongs to the ten largest clones.

Turning to this clone: The target of this receptor is not known. No base-level quality is on record; no much larger clone is a single base apart.

From the cysteine through the phenylalanine, the CDR3 covers 14 amino acids. CDR3 DNA only is kept here, 42 bases in frame from base 1. The junction carries 13 bases between V and J, which are trimmed by 0 bases and 10 bases respectively. In the germline V gene, CDR1 corresponds to SGHNT and CDR2 to YENEEA. This sequence originates from an older male donor with stage I lung adenocarcinoma. The sample in question was lung tumor tissue, obtained before any cancer treatment. The chain is assembled from TRBV11-3 and TRBJ2-1, and possibly TRBD1, on 5 matching bases. The DNA sequence is given as TGTGCCAGCAGCTTAGAGGGTGCAGCAGGGGAGCAGTTCTTC. Its coded protein is CASSLEGAAGEQFF.